This is a list of T cell receptor beta chains from one sample in a study of regulatory T cells in long-lasting Graves disease. MiXCR, run by TCRdb on the multiplex PCR reads, gives a single entry per CDR3 protein. The table records some 440,000 distinct CDR3 sequences, under 25% of them present only once. This material consisted of peripheral blood mononuclear cells (PBMCs), taken when the disease was refractory, from a patient treated with antithyroid drugs. The receptors here all came from a female donor with Graves disease. Each CDR3 is given with its conserved first and last residue. Each record gives: J gene, V gene, clone size, D gene, CDR3 DNA, CDR3 protein. D genes are given only for firm matches. Not all rows give a size; the values are once, few, many and, for expanded clones, a class.

j_call: TRBJ1-2; v_call: TRBV6-1; clone_size: once; d_call: -; cdr3_nt: TGTGCCAGCAGTGAAGAGGTGGGAGCTAACTATGGCTACACCTTC; cdr3_aa: CASSEEVGANYGYTF
j_call: TRBJ2-5; v_call: TRBV7-3; clone_size: many; d_call: -; cdr3_nt: TGTGCCAGCAGCTTATATAGGGGGATTCAAGAGACCCAGTACTTC; cdr3_aa: CASSLYRGIQETQYF
j_call: TRBJ1-6; v_call: TRBV10-3; clone_size: -; d_call: -; cdr3_nt: TGTGCCATCCGTAATGAAGGGGAGGTGAATTCACCCCTCCACTTT; cdr3_aa: CAIRNEGEVNSPLHF
j_call: TRBJ2-7; v_call: TRBV12-3/TRBV12-4; clone_size: many; d_call: TRBD1; cdr3_nt: TGTGCCAGCAGGCCCGGGACAGGGGTCTACGAGCAGTACTTC; cdr3_aa: CASRPGTGVYEQYF
j_call: TRBJ2-7; v_call: TRBV2; clone_size: many; d_call: -; cdr3_nt: TGTGCCAGCAGTGACCCCCGGCAGCCCAGCTCCTACGAGCAGTACTTC; cdr3_aa: CASSDPRQPSSYEQYF
j_call: TRBJ1-1; v_call: TRBV19; clone_size: many; d_call: -; cdr3_nt: TGTGCCAGTAGTACAGGGTTGGGGAACACTGAAGCTTTCTTT; cdr3_aa: CASSTGLGNTEAFF
j_call: TRBJ1-4; v_call: TRBV6-1; clone_size: many; d_call: TRBD1; cdr3_nt: TGTGCCAGCAGTCACCGGACAGGGGGCGTCGTAACAACTAATGAAAAACTGTTTTTT; cdr3_aa: CASSHRTGGVVTTNEKLFF
j_call: TRBJ1-1; v_call: TRBV9; clone_size: few; d_call: -; cdr3_nt: TGTGCCAGCAGCGTAGAGGCACAGAACACTGAAGCTTTCTTT; cdr3_aa: CASSVEAQNTEAFF
j_call: TRBJ2-7; v_call: TRBV13; clone_size: few; d_call: -; cdr3_nt: TGTGCCAGCAGCTTAAAGTTCGCGGGAACCCCCCACGAGCAGTACTTC; cdr3_aa: CASSLKFAGTPHEQYF
j_call: TRBJ2-7; v_call: TRBV6-5; clone_size: few; d_call: -; cdr3_nt: TGTGCCAGCAGTTACCGGGGCGGGACGATGTTCACGCAAAGAGACGAGCAGTACTTC; cdr3_aa: CASSYRGGTMFTQRDEQYF
j_call: TRBJ2-7; v_call: TRBV3-1; clone_size: few; d_call: TRBD1; cdr3_nt: TGTGCCAGCAGCCAATGGGACAGGGTTGGCGAGCAGTACTTC; cdr3_aa: CASSQWDRVGEQYF
j_call: TRBJ2-3; v_call: TRBV7-8; clone_size: few; d_call: -; cdr3_nt: TGTGCCAGCAGCTTTTGGTTCGCAGATACGCAGTATTTT; cdr3_aa: CASSFWFADTQYF
j_call: TRBJ1-2; v_call: TRBV25-1; clone_size: few; d_call: -; cdr3_nt: TGTGCCAGCAGTCCAGGGGCGGGAGGCTACACCTTC; cdr3_aa: CASSPGAGGYTF
j_call: TRBJ2-5; v_call: TRBV6-2/TRBV6-3; clone_size: -; d_call: -; cdr3_nt: TGTGCCAGCAGTTACTCCCTCTGGACAGCAGAAGGACTGGGGGAGACCCAGTACTTC; cdr3_aa: CASSYSLWTAEGLGETQYF
j_call: TRBJ1-2; v_call: TRBV20-1; clone_size: many; d_call: -; cdr3_nt: TGCAGTGCTGGGACGGAGAACTATGGCTACACCTTC; cdr3_aa: CSAGTENYGYTF
j_call: TRBJ1-2; v_call: TRBV20-1; clone_size: many; d_call: -; cdr3_nt: TGCAGTGCTAGAAAGGCAGGGATCTATGGCTACACCTTC; cdr3_aa: CSARKAGIYGYTF
j_call: TRBJ2-7; v_call: TRBV14; clone_size: few; d_call: -; cdr3_nt: TGTGCCAGCAGCCAAGGGCACCCCTACGAGCAGTACTTC; cdr3_aa: CASSQGHPYEQYF
j_call: TRBJ2-5; v_call: TRBV30; clone_size: few; d_call: TRBD2; cdr3_nt: TGTGCCTGGGGGGGACTAGCGGGAGAAGAGACCCAGTACTTC; cdr3_aa: CAWGGLAGEETQYF
j_call: TRBJ2-4; v_call: TRBV2; clone_size: many; d_call: -; cdr3_nt: TGTGCCAGCAGTACCCCGGGACAAGAAAACATTCAGTACTTC; cdr3_aa: CASSTPGQENIQYF
j_call: TRBJ1-5; v_call: TRBV19; clone_size: -; d_call: -; cdr3_nt: TGTGCCAGTAGTTCGAGACGGGGAAGCAATCAGCCCCAGCATTTT; cdr3_aa: CASSSRRGSNQPQHF
j_call: TRBJ2-7; v_call: TRBV10-1; clone_size: -; d_call: -; cdr3_nt: TGCGCCAGCAGTGAGTCAGACAGCTACGAGCAGTACTTC; cdr3_aa: CASSESDSYEQYF
j_call: TRBJ2-7; v_call: TRBV29-1; clone_size: few; d_call: TRBD2; cdr3_nt: TGCAGCGCCGAACTAGCGACCGAGCAGTACTTC; cdr3_aa: CSAELATEQYF
j_call: TRBJ1-3; v_call: TRBV28; clone_size: -; d_call: -; cdr3_nt: TGTGCCAGCAGACCTCAAAGGGGTTCTGGAAACACCATATATTTT; cdr3_aa: CASRPQRGSGNTIYF
j_call: TRBJ1-5; v_call: TRBV12-3/TRBV12-4; clone_size: many; d_call: -; cdr3_nt: TGTGCCAGCCTATCGGACTGGGAATCTGGACAGCCCCAGCATTTT; cdr3_aa: CASLSDWESGQPQHF
j_call: TRBJ1-1; v_call: TRBV5-5; clone_size: -; d_call: TRBD1; cdr3_nt: TGTGCCAGCAGCCCACGGACAGGGTGGGGCACTGAAGCTTTCTTT; cdr3_aa: CASSPRTGWGTEAFF
j_call: TRBJ2-5; v_call: TRBV18; clone_size: many; d_call: -; cdr3_nt: TGTGCCAGCTCACGCGAGGACACAATTCAAGAGACCCAGTACTTC; cdr3_aa: CASSREDTIQETQYF
j_call: TRBJ1-2; v_call: TRBV6-1; clone_size: few; d_call: TRBD1; cdr3_nt: TGTGCCGGCAGAACGGGGGACAGAACTTCTAACTATGGCTACACCTTC; cdr3_aa: CAGRTGDRTSNYGYTF
j_call: TRBJ2-5; v_call: TRBV7-2; clone_size: -; d_call: -; cdr3_nt: TGTGCCAGCAGCTCTGAGCGCGCAGAAGAGACCCAGTACTTC; cdr3_aa: CASSSERAEETQYF
j_call: TRBJ1-1; v_call: TRBV11-1; clone_size: many; d_call: -; cdr3_nt: TGTGCCAGCAGCTACACTACAGGATCCATGAACACTGAAGCTTTCTTT; cdr3_aa: CASSYTTGSMNTEAFF
j_call: TRBJ2-3; v_call: TRBV7-3; clone_size: -; d_call: -; cdr3_nt: TGTGCCAGCAGCTTTAGCAGACCTGAGGACCAGGGTGACGATACGCAGTATTTT; cdr3_aa: CASSFSRPEDQGDDTQYF
j_call: TRBJ1-6; v_call: TRBV3-1; clone_size: many; d_call: -; cdr3_nt: TGTGCCAGCAGCCAAGATTTCCCAGGGGCTGTGAATTCACCCCTCCACTTT; cdr3_aa: CASSQDFPGAVNSPLHF
j_call: TRBJ2-1; v_call: TRBV6-1; clone_size: -; d_call: TRBD2; cdr3_nt: TGTGCCAGCAGTCCCCACAACCGCATATGGACTAGCGGGAACCATGAGCAGTTCTTC; cdr3_aa: CASSPHNRIWTSGNHEQFF
j_call: TRBJ2-7; v_call: TRBV30; clone_size: many; d_call: TRBD2; cdr3_nt: TGTGCCTGGACCGGGACTAGCGGGAGCGCCTACGAGCAGTACTTC; cdr3_aa: CAWTGTSGSAYEQYF
j_call: TRBJ1-1; v_call: TRBV19; clone_size: many; d_call: -; cdr3_nt: TGTGCCAGTAGTGAAGGGGGTTACACTGAAGCTTTCTTT; cdr3_aa: CASSEGGYTEAFF
j_call: TRBJ1-6; v_call: TRBV6-9; clone_size: -; d_call: -; cdr3_nt: TGTGCCAGCAGTTACGGGGGAACCTATTATAATTCACCCCTCCACTTT; cdr3_aa: CASSYGGTYYNSPLHF
j_call: TRBJ2-1; v_call: TRBV20-1; clone_size: -; d_call: -; cdr3_nt: TGCAGTGCTAGATCTCGGGCTAGCTCCTACAATGAGCAGTTCTTC; cdr3_aa: CSARSRASSYNEQFF
j_call: TRBJ2-5; v_call: TRBV5-6; clone_size: -; d_call: TRBD2; cdr3_nt: TGTGCCAGCAGCTTGGCCGCAGCGGGAGCCGATGGAGGGTTTTTGGAGACCCAGTACTTC; cdr3_aa: CASSLAAAGADGGFLETQYF
j_call: TRBJ1-4; v_call: TRBV5-6; clone_size: many; d_call: TRBD1; cdr3_nt: TGTGCCAGCGGGCAGGGGGCAACTAATGAAAAACTGTTTTTT; cdr3_aa: CASGQGATNEKLFF
j_call: TRBJ2-1; v_call: TRBV27; clone_size: few; d_call: -; cdr3_nt: TGTGCCAGCACCCGACGGCAGGGCGGTTTCTTC; cdr3_aa: CASTRRQGGFF
j_call: TRBJ2-7; v_call: TRBV2; clone_size: once; d_call: TRBD2; cdr3_nt: TGTGCCAGCATCGCGGGAGGGGTCCGCCGCGAGCAGTACTTC; cdr3_aa: CASIAGGVRREQYF
j_call: TRBJ1-1; v_call: TRBV29-1; clone_size: few; d_call: -; cdr3_nt: TGCAGCTTAAACAGGCGGCGGGGGACTGAAGCTTTCTTT; cdr3_aa: CSLNRRRGTEAFF
j_call: TRBJ2-6; v_call: TRBV6-2/TRBV6-3; clone_size: many; d_call: -; cdr3_nt: TGTGCCAGCACTCCGGGGGACAGAGGATCTGGGGCCAACGTCCTGACTTTC; cdr3_aa: CASTPGDRGSGANVLTF
j_call: TRBJ1-1; v_call: TRBV11-3; clone_size: -; d_call: -; cdr3_nt: TGTGCCAGCAGCCCGAGAGGGGGTGAAGCTTTCTTT; cdr3_aa: CASSPRGGEAFF
j_call: TRBJ2-7; v_call: TRBV9; clone_size: -; d_call: TRBD2; cdr3_nt: TGTGCCAGCAGCGTGACGGCTAGCGGGAGTGGTCTATCCGAGCAGTACTTC; cdr3_aa: CASSVTASGSGLSEQYF
j_call: TRBJ2-2; v_call: TRBV4-1; clone_size: -; d_call: -; cdr3_nt: TGCGCCAGCAGCCAAGTAGTAATCGGGGGGCTGAACACCGGGGAGCTGTTTTTT; cdr3_aa: CASSQVVIGGLNTGELFF
j_call: TRBJ2-7; v_call: TRBV29-1; clone_size: few; d_call: -; cdr3_nt: TGCAGCGTGGACGGTGACTACGAGCAGTACTTC; cdr3_aa: CSVDGDYEQYF
j_call: TRBJ2-5; v_call: TRBV28; clone_size: many; d_call: -; cdr3_nt: TGTGCCAGCAGTTCAATAAGCCGCGGACGGAGACAAGAGACCCAGTACTTC; cdr3_aa: CASSSISRGRRQETQYF
j_call: TRBJ2-5; v_call: TRBV7-3; clone_size: -; d_call: TRBD2; cdr3_nt: TGTGCCAGCAGCGTCTCGGGGGGTACGGAGACCCAGTACTTC; cdr3_aa: CASSVSGGTETQYF
j_call: TRBJ2-5; v_call: TRBV10-2; clone_size: few; d_call: TRBD2; cdr3_nt: TGCGCCAGCAGTGAGTCCGGACTAGCCGCTTCCTCCAGAGAGACCCAGTACTTC; cdr3_aa: CASSESGLAASSRETQYF
j_call: TRBJ2-5; v_call: TRBV6-2/TRBV6-3; clone_size: -; d_call: -; cdr3_nt: TGTGCCAGCAGTGCCCAGGGGGGGACTATCCAAGAGACCCAGTACTTC; cdr3_aa: CASSAQGGTIQETQYF
j_call: TRBJ1-6; v_call: TRBV28; clone_size: many; d_call: -; cdr3_nt: TGTGCCAGCAGTTTCGTCTCCGGGAGTTTTAATTCACCCCTCCACTTT; cdr3_aa: CASSFVSGSFNSPLHF
j_call: TRBJ1-2; v_call: TRBV18; clone_size: -; d_call: -; cdr3_nt: TGTGCCAGCTCACCACCGACGGGGATCTATGGCTACACCTTC; cdr3_aa: CASSPPTGIYGYTF
j_call: TRBJ2-7; v_call: TRBV5-6; clone_size: -; d_call: TRBD2; cdr3_nt: TGTGCCAGCAGCTTGGCCAGTAGCGGGAACTACGAGCAGTACTTC; cdr3_aa: CASSLASSGNYEQYF
j_call: TRBJ2-2; v_call: TRBV7-3; clone_size: many; d_call: TRBD2; cdr3_nt: TGTGCCAGCAGCCGATACCCGGGACTAGGCACCACCGGGGAGCTGTTTTTT; cdr3_aa: CASSRYPGLGTTGELFF
j_call: TRBJ1-1; v_call: TRBV5-6; clone_size: -; d_call: -; cdr3_nt: TGTGCCAGCAGTAACGTAATAGGAACTGAAGCTTTCTTT; cdr3_aa: CASSNVIGTEAFF